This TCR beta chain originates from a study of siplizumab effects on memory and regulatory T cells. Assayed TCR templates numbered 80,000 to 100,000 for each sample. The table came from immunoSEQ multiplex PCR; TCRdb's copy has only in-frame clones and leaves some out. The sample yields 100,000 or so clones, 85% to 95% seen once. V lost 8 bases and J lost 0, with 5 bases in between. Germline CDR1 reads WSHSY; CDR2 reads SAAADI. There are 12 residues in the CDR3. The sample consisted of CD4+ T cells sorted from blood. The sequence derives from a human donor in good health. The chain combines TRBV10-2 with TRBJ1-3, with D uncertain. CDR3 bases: TGCGCCAGCCATCACTCTGGAAACACCATATATTTT. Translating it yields CASHHSGNTIYF.